The following is a T cell receptor beta chain sequence with its context. The antigen is not known. This sample stems from a study of Graves' ophthalmopathy and Graves' hyperthyroidism. Findings and caveats of the study: Most expanded clonotypes from thyroid (those above 0.001 frequency) were also found in blood.

Amplification of TCR beta CDR3 regions used RNA transcripts. RT-PCR with HTBI primers came first, then second-round multiplex PCR. TCRdb independently ran MiXCR on the multiplex PCR reads; one entry per CDR3 protein. The data contain roughly 50,000 distinct CDR3 sequences, approximately 50% of them singletons. The CDR3 totals 16 residues. V was clipped by 1 base and J by 3 bases, with 15 bases between them. Per the germline V gene, CDR1 is SGHTA and CDR2 is FQGNSA. Diagnosis relied on clinical symptoms, serum thyroxine, TRAb, thyroid ultrasound and orbital computed tomography. Specimen: peripheral blood. The TCR originated in an adult woman with Graves' ophthalmopathy. This chain joins TRBV7-2 and TRBJ1-1; possibly TRBD1 for D (5 bases). The CDR3 DNA reads as TGTGCCAGCAGCTTAGAGGCGGGGGGAGGGCACACTGAAGCTTTCTTT. It codes for CASSLEAGGGHTEAFF.